One sample yielded the 20 T cell receptor beta chains listed below, sequenced in a study of blood T cell repertoires in COVID-19. Using immunoSEQ multiplex PCR, the repertoire was profiled, and TCRdb retains in-frame clones only, with some absent. Here the sample spans around 150,000 clones, approximately 93% being singletons. Sequenced material: peripheral blood. The receptors shown here come from a woman aged 60-75 years with COVID-19, enrolled during active disease.

The V gene is TRBV29-1, the J gene TRBJ2-7; possible D gene TRBD2, 6 bases. CDR1 SQVTM and CDR2 ANQGSEA come from the germline V gene. This CDR3 has 12 amino acids. V lost 4 bases and J 2 bases, leaving 9 bases between the germline ends. DNA of the CDR3: TGCAGCGTTGCGGGGGATACCTACGAGCAGTACTTC. As protein: CSVAGDTYEQYF.

The chain recombines TRBV30 with TRBJ1-5; 8 bases are a match to TRBD1. The V segment lost 1 base and the J segment 6 bases; nucleotides outside the gene matches: 5. The CDR3 is 14 residues long. Germline V CDR1 and CDR2: GTSNPN, SVGIG (reference sequence). CDR3 DNA: TGTGCCTGGAGTGACACAGGGGGGTTTCAGCCCCAGCATTTT. This gives the protein CAWSDTGGFQPQHF. The entire variable domain, with the rest obtained from reference TRBV30 and TRBJ1-5, is as follows: SQTIHQWPATLVQPVGSPLSLECTVEGTSNPNLYWYRQAAGRGLQLLFYSVGIGQISSEVPQNLSASRPQDRQFILSSKKLLLSDSGFYLCAWSDTGGFQPQHFGDGTRLSIL.

This rearrangement joins TRBV19 to TRBJ2-6, with D unclear. Trimming shortened V by 5 bases and J by 0 bases, and 2 bases separated the two germline ends. From germline, CDR1 is LNHDA and CDR2 SQIVND (reference sequence). The CDR3 spans 13 residues. The CDR3 sequence is CASSRSGANVLTF. CDR3 sequence (DNA): TGTGCCAGTAGTCGCTCTGGGGCCAACGTCCTGACTTTC.

The chain combines TRBV6-5 with TRBJ1-1, with a tentative D call TRBD1 (6 bases). Germline loops: CDR1 MNHEY, CDR2 SVGAGI. The CDR3 length is 13 residues. V lost 6 bases to trimming and J lost 2 bases, with 10 bases between them. Here the CDR3 reads CASRQGINTEAFF. The CDR3 DNA is TGTGCCAGCAGGCAGGGGATTAACACTGAAGCTTTCTTT.

By sample share, this clone is medium-sized. The rearrangement uses TRBV6-4 and TRBJ2-6, with D hard to call. CDR3 size: 14 residues. Germline values: CDR1 MRHNA, CDR2 SNTAGT. Deletions cut 3 bases from V and 0 bases from J, with 3 bases between. The CDR3 coding sequence is TGTGCCAGCAGTGAGAGCTCTGGGGCCAACGTCCTGACTTTC. Its translation is CASSESSGANVLTF.

V is TRBV18 and J is TRBJ1-1; TRBD1 aligns across 9 bases. This CDR3 contains 15 residues. Germline assignment: CDR1 KGHSH and CDR2 LQKENI. V shed 1 base and J 7 bases; nucleotides not matched to a gene: 7. For the CDR3, the DNA is TGTGCCAGCTCACCACAGTCACAGGGGGCTGGTGAAGCTTTCTTT. It specifies CASSPQSQGAGEAFF.

The genes are TRBV19 and TRBJ1-6, with TRBD1 matching over 10 bases. This CDR3 is built from 14 residues. CDR1 is LNHDA and CDR2 is SQIVND in the germline V gene (reference sequence). Trimming at V came to 5 bases and at J to 5 bases, leaving 0 bases not matched to a gene. The CDR3 sequence: CASSDRGHNSPLHF. Written as DNA, the CDR3 is TGTGCCAGTAGTGACAGGGGGCATAATTCACCCCTCCACTTT.

The chain carries TRBV27 and TRBJ1-2, with 9 nucleotides matching TRBD1. This CDR3 has 15 residues. CDR1 and CDR2 (germline): MNHEY, SMNVEV (reference sequence). V was pared by 5 bases and J by 4 bases, with 8 bases of the junction left unmatched. The CDR3: CASSRDRGGVYGYTF. CDR3 DNA sequence: TGTGCCAGCAGTAGAGACAGGGGGGGGGTCTATGGCTACACCTTC.

The chain uses TRBV10-3 and TRBJ2-3; 12 bases line up with TRBD2. The ends lost 4 bases at V and 1 base at J; junction bases unmatched: 12. The CDR3 covers 19 residues. The V gene's germline CDR1 is ENHRY and CDR2 SYGVKD. The CDR3 region is CAISVTSGGMVFRTDTQYF. CDR3 DNA: TGTGCCATCAGTGTAACTAGCGGGGGGATGGTGTTCCGCACAGATACGCAGTATTTT.

DNA of the CDR3: TGCGCCAGCAGCTTGGACAGACCCAACCCCACTAACTATGGCTACACCTTC. As protein: CASSLDRPNPTNYGYTF. V gene TRBV5-1 combines with J gene TRBJ1-2; D is unresolved. Germline lookup yields CDR1 SGHRS and CDR2 YFSETQ. The CDR3 is 17 amino acids. Trimming left V 0 bases short and J 0 bases short, with 15 bases between. Complete variable domain (other parts from reference TRBV5-1 and TRBJ1-2): KAGVTQTPRYLIKTRGQQVTLSCSPISGHRSVSWYQQTPGQGLQFLFEYFSETQRNKGNFPGRFSGRQFSNSRSEMNVSTLELGDSALYLCASSLDRPNPTNYGYTFGSGTRLTVV.

This rearrangement joins TRBV18 to TRBJ1-1, with a weak D call TRBD1 (5 bases). This CDR3 contains 14 residues. V was clipped by 2 bases and J by 5 bases, with 12 bases between them. Germline V CDR1 and CDR2: KGHSH, LQKENI. The CDR3 DNA is TGTGCCAGCTCACCATGGGGGGAGGGAACTGAAGCTTTCTTT. Encoded protein: CASSPWGEGTEAFF.

The CDR3: CALSRENYGYTF. CDR3 in DNA: TGTGCCTTAAGTCGGGAAAACTATGGCTACACCTTC. The V and J genes are TRBV30 and TRBJ1-2; D is undetermined. Trimming shortened V by 7 bases and J by 2 bases, and 11 bases separated the two germline ends. The length of the CDR3 is 12 residues. The germline V gene has CDR1 GTSNPN and CDR2 SVGIG (reference sequence). The whole variable domain, filled in from reference TRBV30 and TRBJ1-2, reads SQTIHQWPATLVQPVGSPLSLECTVEGTSNPNLYWYRQAAGRGLQLLFYSVGIGQISSEVPQNLSASRPQDRQFILSSKKLLLSDSGFYLCALSRENYGYTFGSGTRLTVV.

The V call is TRBV6-2 or TRBV6-3, the J call TRBJ2-3; TRBD2 agrees at 9 bases. Germline assignment: CDR1 MNHEY and CDR2 SVGEGT. The ends lost 5 bases at V and 0 bases at J; junction bases unmatched: 12. This CDR3 has 18 residues. Here the CDR3 DNA reads TGTGCCAGCAGTCGGGGACTAGCAAAGGTTTCCAGCACAGATACGCAGTATTTT. It is translated as CASSRGLAKVSSTDTQYF.

This clone has a count of ten or more. The CDR3 sequence: CASKGLAGGFETQYF. DNA of the CDR3: TGCGCCAGCAAAGGACTAGCGGGGGGGTTCGAGACCCAGTACTTC. The chain has TRBV10-2 and TRBJ2-5, with 15 bases matching TRBD2. This CDR3 comprises 15 residues. The germline V gene encodes CDR1 WSHSY and CDR2 SAAADI. Trimming at V came to 7 bases and at J to 5 bases, leaving 5 bases not matched to a gene.

The chain combines TRBV7-2 with TRBJ1-2; the match to TRBD1 covers 9 bases. Germline loops: CDR1 SGHTA, CDR2 FQGNSA. The J segment lost 2 bases and the V segment lost 1 base, leaving 2 bases of the junction unmatched. The CDR3 is 15 residues long. The CDR3 DNA sequence: TGTGCCAGCAGCTTAGGACAGGGGGGAAACTATGGCTACACCTTC. This translates into CASSLGQGGNYGYTF.

This chain uses TRBV18 with TRBJ2-7, with TRBD1 matching over 8 bases. V shed 6 bases, J shed 1 base, and the junction held 5 bases outside the gene matches. Germline V gene lookup returns CDR1 KGHSH and CDR2 LQKENI. CDR3 length: 14 amino acids. The CDR3 loop is CASSQGAGSYEQYF. The CDR3 coding sequence is TGTGCCAGCTCGCAGGGGGCGGGGTCCTACGAGCAGTACTTC.

This clone came up once. This chain connects TRBV6-2 or TRBV6-3 to TRBJ1-5, with D tentatively TRBD1 (5 bases). V shed 4 bases and J shed 0 bases, with 13 bases lying between them. Looked up from germline, CDR1 is MNHEY and CDR2 is SVGEGT. The length of the CDR3 is 16 residues. Here the CDR3 reads CASSSNSQGSNQPQHF. In nucleotides, the CDR3 is TGTGCCAGCAGTTCTAACTCCCAGGGTAGCAATCAGCCCCAGCATTTT.

J is TRBJ2-3 and V is TRBV4-1, with TRBD2 identical over 8 bases. The CDR3 is 16 amino acids. Germline trimming cut 0 bases from V and 2 bases from J; bases unmatched to any gene: 4. CDR1 MGHRA and CDR2 YSYEKL come from the germline V gene. The CDR3 DNA is TGCGCCAGCAGCCAAGAGCTAGCGGGCATCACAGATACGCAGTATTTT. Amino acid sequence: CASSQELAGITDTQYF.

V usage is TRBV6-6 and J usage is TRBJ1-5, with TRBD1 identical over 8 bases. The germline V gene encodes CDR1 MNHNY and CDR2 SVGAGI (reference sequence). The J segment lost 2 bases and the V segment lost 2 bases, leaving 5 bases of the junction unmatched. The CDR3 consists of 16 residues. The CDR3 DNA sequence: TGTGCCAGCAGTTACGTCGGGACAGGTCGCAATCAGCCCCAGCATTTT. This translates into CASSYVGTGRNQPQHF.

V is TRBV9 and J is TRBJ1-5; D gene uncertain. This CDR3 has 20 residues. Germline assignment: CDR1 SGDLS and CDR2 YYNGEE. The V and J ends lost 9 bases and 3 bases respectively, with 34 bases between them. The CDR3: CATTMGPQSLKGRPNQPQHF. The CDR3 DNA sequence: TGTGCCACCACGATGGGCCCTCAGAGTCTTAAAGGGAGGCCCAATCAGCCCCAGCATTTT. The full variable domain, in which reference TRBV9 and TRBJ1-5 provide the parts outside the CDR3, is DSGVTQTPKHLITATGQRVTLRCSPRSGDLSVYWYQQSLDQGLQFLIQYYNGEERAKGNILERFSAQQFPDLHSELNLSSLELGDSALYFCATTMGPQSLKGRPNQPQHFGDGTRLSIL.